The 7 T cell receptor beta chains below come from one sample, sequenced in a study of control samples from healthy donors and cancer patients. Sequenced by immunoSEQ multiplex PCR; TCRdb stores in-frame clones only, minus some. The sample records hundreds of thousands of clones, around 90% being singletons. The sequenced sample consisted of PBMCs. The receptors were gathered from a man aged 35 to 55 with head and neck cancer.

This chain links TRBV27 with TRBJ1-6; the match to TRBD1 covers 8 bases. The CDR3 spans 15 residues. The germline V gene encodes CDR1 MNHEY and CDR2 SMNVEV (reference sequence). V dropped 3 bases and J dropped 15; count of bases not matched to a gene: 13. The CDR3 DNA is TGTGCCAGCAGTTTTTTGAGACAGGGGACTTCTCTCCTCCACTTT. Translated, it gives CASSFLRQGTSLLHF.

The gene calls are TRBV3-1 (or the pseudogene TRBV3-2) and TRBJ1-3; 7 bases match TRBD1. Trimming at V came to 6 bases and at J to 0 bases, leaving 5 bases not matched to a gene. Germline V lookup: CDR1 LGHDT, CDR2 YNNKEL (reference sequence). The CDR3 consists of 15 residues. The chain's CDR3 is CASRAGQLSGNTIYF. CDR3 nucleotides: TGTGCCAGCAGGGCGGGACAGCTCTCTGGAAACACCATATATTTT.

The chain employs TRBV7-9 and TRBJ1-6, with 7 bases identical to TRBD1. The ends lost 9 bases at V and 5 bases at J; junction bases unmatched: 4. Looked up from germline, CDR1 is SEHNR and CDR2 is FQNEAQ (reference sequence). The CDR3 runs to 13 residues. The CDR3 spells CASTGVNNSPLHF. CDR3 coding DNA: TGTGCCAGTACAGGGGTCAATAATTCACCCCTCCACTTT.

The table lists this clone with a few counts. This chain links TRBV5-1 with TRBJ2-7; TRBD2 aligns across 9 bases. The germline V gene has CDR1 SGHRS and CDR2 YFSETQ. The trim removed 7 bases at V and 3 bases at J, leaving 11 bases unmatched. The CDR3 is 15 residues long. CDR3 residues: CASASPGLAHYEQYF. The DNA of the CDR3 is TGCGCCAGCGCCTCCCCGGGACTAGCCCACTACGAGCAGTACTTC.

The chain recombines TRBV3-1 (or the pseudogene TRBV3-2) with TRBJ1-1; 7 bases line up with TRBD1. Unmatched junction bases numbered 21, after V lost 3 bases and J lost 5 bases. This CDR3 comprises 19 residues. Germline V lookup: CDR1 LGHDT, CDR2 YNNKEL (reference sequence). The CDR3 protein is CASSHPIRAQGVGVTEAFF. The DNA for the CDR3 is TGTGCCAGCAGCCATCCTATAAGGGCGCAGGGGGTCGGTGTAACTGAAGCTTTCTTT.

The V gene is TRBV4-1, the J gene TRBJ2-1; 7 positions agree with TRBD2. Germline CDR1 and CDR2: MGHRA and YSYEKL. V was clipped by 6 bases and J by 5 bases; unmatched bases: 16. The CDR3 spans 17 residues. The CDR3 reads CASSPLLQRGAHNEQFF. In DNA form, the CDR3 reads TGCGCCAGCAGTCCCCTCCTGCAGCGGGGTGCCCACAATGAGCAGTTCTTC.

The DNA for the CDR3 is TGTGCCAGCAGCGCTCCAGATACGCAGTATTTT. It specifies CASSAPDTQYF. This chain links TRBV7-9 with TRBJ2-3; D is undetermined. The germline CDR1 and CDR2 sequences are SEHNR and FQNEAQ (reference sequence). This CDR3 is built from 11 residues. Between the trimmed V and J ends, which lost 5 bases and 4 bases, there was a span of 4 bases.